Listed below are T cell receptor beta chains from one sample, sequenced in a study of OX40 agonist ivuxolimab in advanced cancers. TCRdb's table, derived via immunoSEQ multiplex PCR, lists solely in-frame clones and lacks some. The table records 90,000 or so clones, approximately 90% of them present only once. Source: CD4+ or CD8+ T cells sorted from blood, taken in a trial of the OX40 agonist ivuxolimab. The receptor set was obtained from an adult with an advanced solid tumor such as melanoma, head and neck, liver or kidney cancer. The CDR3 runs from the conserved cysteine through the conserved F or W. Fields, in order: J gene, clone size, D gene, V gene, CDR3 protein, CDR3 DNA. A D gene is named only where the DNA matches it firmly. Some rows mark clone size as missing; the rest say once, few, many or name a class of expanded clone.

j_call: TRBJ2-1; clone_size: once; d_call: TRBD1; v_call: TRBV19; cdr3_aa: CASSIRGGAYNEQFF; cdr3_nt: TGTGCCAGTAGTATAAGAGGGGGCGCCTACAATGAACAGTTCTTC
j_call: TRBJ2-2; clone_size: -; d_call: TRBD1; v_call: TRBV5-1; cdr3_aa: CASSPTRDRGTGELFF; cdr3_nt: TGCGCCAGCAGCCCCACCCGGGACAGGGGGACCGGGGAGCTGTTTTTT
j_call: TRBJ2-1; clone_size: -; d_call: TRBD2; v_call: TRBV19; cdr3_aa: CATSSGRNRNEQFF; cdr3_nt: TGTGCCACCTCCAGCGGGAGGAACCGCAATGAGCAGTTCTTC
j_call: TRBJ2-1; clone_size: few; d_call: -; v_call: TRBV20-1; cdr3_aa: CSAMAVNEQFF; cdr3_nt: TGCAGTGCCATGGCTGTTAATGAGCAGTTCTTC
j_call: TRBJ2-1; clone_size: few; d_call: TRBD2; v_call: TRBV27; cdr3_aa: CATRIGGSSYNEQFF; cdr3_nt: TGTGCCACCCGGATCGGCGGGAGCTCCTACAATGAGCAGTTCTTC
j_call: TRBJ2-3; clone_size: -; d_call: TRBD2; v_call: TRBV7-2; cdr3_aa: CASSLLAGGQGDTQYF; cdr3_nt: TGTGCCAGCAGCTTATTAGCGGGAGGCCAGGGAGATACGCAGTATTTT
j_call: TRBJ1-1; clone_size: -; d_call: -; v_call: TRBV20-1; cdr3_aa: CSALNRGEAFF; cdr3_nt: TGCAGTGCCCTCAATAGGGGTGAAGCTTTCTTT
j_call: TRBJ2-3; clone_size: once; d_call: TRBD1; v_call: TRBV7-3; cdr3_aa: CASSPGTGGQGTQYF; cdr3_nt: TGTGCCAGCAGCCCCGGGACAGGGGGGCAGGGTACGCAGTATTTT
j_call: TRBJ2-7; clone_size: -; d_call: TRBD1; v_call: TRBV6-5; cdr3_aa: CASSWDRLSYEQYF; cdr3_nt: TGTGCCAGCAGCTGGGACAGGCTCTCCTACGAGCAGTACTTC
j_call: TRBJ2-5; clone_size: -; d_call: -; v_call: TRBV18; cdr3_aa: CASSPALLEGETQYF; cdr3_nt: TGTGCCAGCTCACCAGCACTCCTCGAGGGGGAGACCCAGTACTTC
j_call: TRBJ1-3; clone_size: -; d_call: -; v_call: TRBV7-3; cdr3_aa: CASSFGGSDTIYF; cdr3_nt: TGTGCCAGCAGCTTTGGAGGGTCGGACACCATATATTTT
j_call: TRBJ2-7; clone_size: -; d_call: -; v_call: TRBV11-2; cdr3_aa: CASSSPTGVREQYF; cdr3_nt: TGTGCCAGCAGCTCCCCCACGGGGGTTAGAGAGCAGTACTTC
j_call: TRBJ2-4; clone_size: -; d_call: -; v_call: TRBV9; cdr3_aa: CASSVSRYGGAKNIQYF; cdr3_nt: TGTGCCAGCAGCGTGAGTAGATACGGTGGGGCCAAAAACATTCAGTACTTC
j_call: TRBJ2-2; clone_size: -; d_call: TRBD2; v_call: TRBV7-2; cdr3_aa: CASSLEWRGAGELFF; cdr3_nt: TGTGCCAGCAGCTTAGAGTGGCGGGGGGCCGGGGAGCTGTTTTTT
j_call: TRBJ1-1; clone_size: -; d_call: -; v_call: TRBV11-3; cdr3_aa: CASSFPRDMNTEAFF; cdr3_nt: TGTGCCAGCAGCTTCCCCAGGGACATGAACACTGAAGCTTTCTTT
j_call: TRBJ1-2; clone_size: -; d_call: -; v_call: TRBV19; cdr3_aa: CASSIRTAPDGYTF; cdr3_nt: TGTGCCAGTAGTATACGGACAGCTCCTGATGGCTACACCTTC
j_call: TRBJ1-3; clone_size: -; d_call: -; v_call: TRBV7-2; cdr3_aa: CASSPPGIGNTIYF; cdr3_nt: TGTGCCAGCAGCCCGCCCGGGATCGGAAACACCATATATTTT
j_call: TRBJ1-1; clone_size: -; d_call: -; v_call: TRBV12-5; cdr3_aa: CASDTNPGNTEAFF; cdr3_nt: TGTGCTAGTGACACAAATCCGGGGAACACTGAAGCTTTCTTT
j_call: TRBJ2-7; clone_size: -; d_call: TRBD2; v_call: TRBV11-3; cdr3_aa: CASSLEPGREQYF; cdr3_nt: TGTGCCAGCAGCTTAGAGCCCGGGAGGGAGCAGTACTTC
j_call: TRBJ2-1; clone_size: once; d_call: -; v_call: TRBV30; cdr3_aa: CAWSVRRGDEQFF; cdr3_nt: TGTGCCTGGAGTGTACGAAGGGGGGATGAGCAGTTCTTC
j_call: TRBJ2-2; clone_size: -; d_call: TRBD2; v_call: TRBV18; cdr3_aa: CASSPRLGEGLGELFF; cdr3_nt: TGTGCCAGCTCACCGAGACTAGGGGAGGGCCTCGGGGAGCTGTTTTTT
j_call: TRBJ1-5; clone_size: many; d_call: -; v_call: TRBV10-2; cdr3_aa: CASSEGARQPQHF; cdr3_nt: TGCGCCAGCAGTGAGGGGGCGAGGCAGCCCCAGCATTTT
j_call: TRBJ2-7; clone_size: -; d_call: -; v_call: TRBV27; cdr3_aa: CASSLNRVNYEQYF; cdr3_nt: TGTGCCAGCAGTTTAAACAGGGTTAATTACGAGCAGTACTTC
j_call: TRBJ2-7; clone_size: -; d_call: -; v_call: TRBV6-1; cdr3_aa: CASTPRGTIYEQYF; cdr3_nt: TGTGCCAGCACCCCCCGAGGGACAATCTACGAGCAGTACTTC
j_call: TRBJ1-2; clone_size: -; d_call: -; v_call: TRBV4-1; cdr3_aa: CASSQETRNLYGYTF; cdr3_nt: TGCGCCAGCAGCCAAGAGACCAGAAACCTCTATGGCTACACCTTC
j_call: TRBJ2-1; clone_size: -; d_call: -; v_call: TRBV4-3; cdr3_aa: CASSQDPNGGNEQFF; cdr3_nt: TGCGCCAGCAGCCAAGATCCTAACGGTGGAAATGAGCAGTTCTTC
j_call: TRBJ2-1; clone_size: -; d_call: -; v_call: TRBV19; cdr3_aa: CASSILGTRNEQFF; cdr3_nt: TGTGCCAGTAGTATACTTGGGACGAGGAATGAGCAGTTCTTC
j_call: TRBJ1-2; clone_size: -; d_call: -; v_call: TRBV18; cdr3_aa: CASSPGNYGYTF; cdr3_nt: TGTGCCAGCTCACCGGGGAACTATGGCTACACCTTC
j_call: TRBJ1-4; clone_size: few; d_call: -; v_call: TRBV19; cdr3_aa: CASALNSAAHNEKLFF; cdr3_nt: TGTGCCAGTGCCCTTAACTCGGCAGCTCATAATGAAAAACTGTTTTTT
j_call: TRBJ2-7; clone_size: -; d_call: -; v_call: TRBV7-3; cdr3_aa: CASSLGVVDSEQYF; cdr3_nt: TGTGCCAGCAGCTTAGGGGTGGTGGACTCCGAGCAGTACTTC
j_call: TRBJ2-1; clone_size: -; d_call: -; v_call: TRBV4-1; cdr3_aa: CASSQGADSSYNEQFF; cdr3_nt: TGCGCCAGCAGCCAAGGTGCGGATAGCTCCTACAATGAGCAGTTCTTC
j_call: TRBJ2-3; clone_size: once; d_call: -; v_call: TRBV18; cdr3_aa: CASSRSWGNTDTQYF; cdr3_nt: TGTGCCAGCTCACGATCGTGGGGAAACACAGATACGCAGTATTTT
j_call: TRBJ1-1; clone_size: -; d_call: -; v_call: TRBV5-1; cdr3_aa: CASRTNSLGVNTEAFF; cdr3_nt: TGCGCCAGCAGGACTAATTCTCTGGGGGTGAACACTGAAGCTTTCTTT
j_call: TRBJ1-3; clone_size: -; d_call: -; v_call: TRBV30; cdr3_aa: CALDPTLGATGNTIYF; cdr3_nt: TGTGCCTTGGACCCCACCTTGGGGGCTACAGGAAACACCATATATTTT
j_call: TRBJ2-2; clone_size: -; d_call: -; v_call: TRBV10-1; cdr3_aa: CASSEGRGELFF; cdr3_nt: TGCGCCAGCAGTGAGGGAAGGGGGGAGCTGTTTTTT
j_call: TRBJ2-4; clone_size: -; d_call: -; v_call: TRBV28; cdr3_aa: CASSLDGGAAKNIQYF; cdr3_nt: TGTGCCAGCAGTTTAGATGGGGGGGCTGCCAAAAACATTCAGTACTTC
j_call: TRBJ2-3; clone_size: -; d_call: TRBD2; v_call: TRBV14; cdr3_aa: CASSKGLGSTDTQYF; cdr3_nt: TGTGCCAGCAGCAAAGGACTAGGTAGCACAGATACGCAGTATTTT
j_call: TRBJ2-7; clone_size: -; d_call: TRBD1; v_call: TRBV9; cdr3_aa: CASSPGTVSSYEQYF; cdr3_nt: TGTGCCAGCAGCCCAGGGACAGTTAGCTCCTACGAGCAGTACTTC
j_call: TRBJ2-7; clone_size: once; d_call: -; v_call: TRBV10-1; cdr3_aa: CASSESGGQPHEQYF; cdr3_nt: TGCGCCAGCAGTGAGTCCGGGGGACAACCCCACGAGCAGTACTTC
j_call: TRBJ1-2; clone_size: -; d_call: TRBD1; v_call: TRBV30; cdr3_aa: CAWSGRDRGFAF; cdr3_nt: TGTGCCTGGAGTGGGCGGGACAGGGGCTTCGCCTTC
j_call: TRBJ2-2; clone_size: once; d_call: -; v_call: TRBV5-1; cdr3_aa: CASSLEGDTGTTGELFF; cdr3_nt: TGCGCCAGCAGCTTGGAGGGGGACACGGGAACAACCGGGGAGCTGTTTTTT